A single sample gave rise to the 30 T cell receptor beta chains below, sequenced in a study of T-cell memory formation after mild COVID-19. TCRdb independently ran MiXCR on the 5' RACE reads; one entry per CDR3 protein. The table shows more than 55,000 distinct CDR3 sequences, with 9.5% occurring only once. The material sequenced was PBMCs or a T cell subset sorted from them (not recorded which). The source is a man aged 18 to 29 who had mild COVID-19 (a few samples of this study predate the infection). Cell type and time point are not known.

The table lists this clonotype with many counts. V gene TRBV7-2 combines with J gene TRBJ2-5; possible D gene TRBD1, 5 bases. The CDR3 is 14 residues long. V lost 5 bases, J lost 4 bases, and 14 bases lay in between. Germline values: CDR1 SGHTA, CDR2 FQGNSA. The CDR3 region is CASSPRWQGETQYF. The CDR3 DNA sequence: TGTGCCAGCAGCCCCCGTTGGCAGGGAGAGACCCAGTACTTC.

Remarks on this clonotype: Compared with germline, one end of the junction differs, possibly owing to a read error. The chain links TRBV7-2 to TRBJ2-3; D is tentatively TRBD1 or TRBD2 (6 bases each). CDR3 length equals 12 residues. CDR1 is SGHTA and CDR2 is FQGNSA in the germline V gene. The chain's CDR3 is CASSLRGDTLYF. The CDR3 DNA reads as TGTGCCAGCAGCTTAAGGGGGGATACGCTGTATTTT.

This chain joins TRBV7-9 and TRBJ1-1, with TRBD1 identical over 8 bases. V gave up 4 bases and J gave up 0 bases; unmatched junction bases: 1. Germline V CDR1 and CDR2: SEHNR, FQNEAQ (reference sequence). The CDR3 is 14 amino acids. CDR3 protein: CASSSGQVNTEAFF. CDR3 sequence (DNA): TGTGCCAGCAGCTCGGGACAGGTGAACACTGAAGCTTTCTTT.

This clonotype was detected only a few times. The rearrangement joins TRBV24-1 to TRBJ2-3; D gene ambiguous. This CDR3 region has 13 residues. The germline V gene has CDR1 KGHDR and CDR2 SFDVKD. V was pared by 7 bases and J by 3 bases, with 10 bases between. CDR3 loop: CATSRPPTDTQYF. The CDR3 DNA reads TGTGCCACCAGCCGACCCCCTACAGATACGCAGTATTTT.

This chain uses TRBV5-1 with TRBJ1-1; D is unresolved. The CDR3 runs to 14 residues. Trimming shortened V by 2 bases and J by 1 base, and 9 bases separated the two germline ends. Germline V lookup: CDR1 SGHRS, CDR2 YFSETQ. In DNA, the CDR3 is TGCGCCAGCAGCTTCCAAGGGCCGAACACTGAAGCTTTCTTT. Residues: CASSFQGPNTEAFF.

This chain uses TRBV12-3 or TRBV12-4 with TRBJ1-2; weak D call: TRBD1 (5 bases). CDR3 length equals 13 residues. The ends were cut back, 8 bases at V and 3 bases at J, with 13 bases in the middle. The CDR3 protein is CASRLGADYGYTF. The CDR3 coding sequence is TGTGCCAGCCGTCTAGGGGCTGACTATGGCTACACCTTC.

This clonotype was seen more than once but under ten times. The chain links TRBV7-9 to TRBJ1-2; D is perhaps TRBD1 (5 bases). The CDR3 runs to 12 residues. Trimming removed 5 bases at V and 6 bases at J, with 10 bases between. Germline V lookup: CDR1 SEHNR, CDR2 FQNEAQ (reference sequence). CDR3 in amino acids: CASSPMGDGYTF. The DNA of the CDR3 is TGTGCCAGCAGCCCCATGGGGGATGGCTACACCTTC.

CDR3 sequence: CSAHPPTGIETQYF. As DNA, the CDR3 is TGCAGTGCCCACCCACCGACAGGGATAGAGACCCAGTACTTC. The chain carries TRBV20-1 and TRBJ2-5; 7 nucleotides line up with TRBD1. CDR3 size: 14 residues. The germline V gene has CDR1 DFQATT and CDR2 SNEGSKA (reference sequence). V trimming: 6 bases; J trimming: 4 bases; junction bases outside the gene matches: 11.

The chain combines TRBV10-1 with TRBJ2-2, with D perhaps TRBD1 (6 bases). In germline, CDR1 is WNHNN, CDR2 SYGVQD (reference sequence). Trimming took off 5 bases at V and 6 bases at J, with 10 bases between the two ends. This CDR3 comprises 13 residues. CDR3 DNA sequence: TGCGCCAGCAGTTGGAGACAGGCCGGGGAGCTGTTTTTT. Translated: CASSWRQAGELFF.

This clonotype appeared a few times. J is TRBJ1-5 and V is TRBV30; D ambiguous. The CDR3 runs to 13 residues. Per germline, CDR1 GTSNPN and CDR2 SVGIG (reference sequence). Trimming cost V 0 bases and J 3 bases, with 6 bases left between them. This CDR3 is CAWSVANNQPQHF. The CDR3 DNA reads TGTGCCTGGAGTGTAGCCAACAATCAGCCCCAGCATTTT.

The CDR3 is CASSEFSGSRTDTQYF. The CDR3 DNA is TGTGCCAGCAGTGAATTTTCGGGGAGTCGCACAGATACGCAGTATTTT. The chain recombines TRBV25-1 with TRBJ2-3; D might be TRBD2 (5 bases). V lost 1 base to trimming and J lost 1 base, with 12 bases between them. CDR1 MGHDK and CDR2 SYGVNS come from the germline V gene. CDR3 length equals 16 residues.

The chain uses TRBV7-2 and TRBJ2-5; no firm D call. The CDR3 has 17 amino acids. The germline V and J ends were trimmed by 1 base and 2 bases, with 17 bases remaining between them. Looked up from germline, CDR1 is SGHTA and CDR2 is FQGNSA. This chain's CDR3 is CASSLVTVGAQQETQYF. As DNA, the CDR3 is TGTGCCAGCAGCTTAGTTACTGTTGGCGCCCAACAAGAGACCCAGTACTTC.

This clonotype was seen more than once but under ten times. The chain couples TRBV7-2 to TRBJ1-1, with D perhaps TRBD1 (5 bases). Trimming pared 1 base from V and 0 bases from J, leaving 12 bases between. The CDR3 sequence is 16 residues long. Germline assignment: CDR1 SGHTA and CDR2 FQGNSA. CDR3 bases: TGTGCCAGCAGCTTAGGTAGGGGACCGATGAACACTGAAGCTTTCTTT. Amino acids: CASSLGRGPMNTEAFF.

A few counts support this clonotype. The rearrangement links TRBV12-3 or TRBV12-4 to TRBJ1-2; unclear D gene. The CDR3 covers 14 residues. V lost 4 bases, J lost 1 base, and 10 bases lay in between. CDR3 protein: CASSSRDHNYGYTF. The DNA of the CDR3 is TGTGCCAGCAGTTCCAGAGACCATAACTATGGCTACACCTTC.

This clonotype was seen only a few times. This rearrangement joins TRBV7-2 to TRBJ2-7; 7 bases match TRBD1. CDR1 and CDR2 (germline): SGHTA, FQGNSA. There are 15 residues in the CDR3. The V segment lost 4 bases and the J segment 3 bases; nucleotides outside the gene matches: 9. The CDR3 coding sequence is TGTGCCAGCAGCTCCAGGGGGATTGGAGTCTACGAGCAGTACTTC. This codes for CASSSRGIGVYEQYF. The whole variable domain, filled in from reference TRBV7-2 and TRBJ2-7, reads GAGVSQSPSNKVTEKGKDVELRCDPISGHTALYWYRQSLGQGLEFLIYFQGNSAPDKSGLPSDRFSAERTGGSVSTLTIQRTQQEDSAVYLCASSSRGIGVYEQYFGPGTRLTVT.

V gene TRBV7-2 combines with J gene TRBJ1-5; a weak D match, TRBD1 (6 bases). Germline V gene sequence: CDR1 SGHTA, CDR2 FQGNSA. This CDR3 has 14 amino acids. The V and J ends lost 6 bases and 0 bases respectively, with 9 bases between them. The DNA for the CDR3 is TGTGCCAGCAGTTGGACAGTTAGCAATCAGCCCCAGCATTTT. It specifies CASSWTVSNQPQHF.

The chain has TRBV7-8 and TRBJ1-3; D gene uncertain. The CDR3 consists of 14 residues. The V end was cut by 2 bases, the J end by 3 bases, with 8 bases between. Germline-derived CDR1 and CDR2 are SGHVS and FQNEAQ. CDR3 in amino acids: CASSLPSRGNTIYF. Here the CDR3 DNA reads TGTGCCAGCAGCTTACCGTCCCGTGGAAACACCATATATTTT.

The table lists this clonotype with many counts. The CDR3 region is CASRLTGGEPTRTDTQYF. CDR3 sequence (DNA): TGTGCCAGCAGGTTGACAGGGGGCGAACCGACCCGCACAGATACGCAGTATTTT. This sequence joins TRBV7-2 and TRBJ2-3, with 10 bases matching TRBD1. With 6 bases clipped from V and 1 base from J, the junction kept 13 bases outside the gene matches. This CDR3 contains 18 residues. CDR1 SGHTA and CDR2 FQGNSA come from the germline V gene.

The chain uses TRBV6-2 or TRBV6-3 and TRBJ2-3; D may correspond to TRBD1 or TRBD2 (6 bases each). CDR1 and CDR2 from the germline V gene are MNHEY and SVGEGT. Between the trimmed V and J ends, which lost 4 bases and 4 bases, there was a span of 9 bases. This CDR3 comprises 13 residues. This CDR3 reads CASSSRGPDTQYF. The CDR3 DNA sequence: TGTGCCAGCAGTTCACGGGGGCCAGATACGCAGTATTTT.

This clonotype occurred a few times. This rearrangement joins TRBV28 to TRBJ2-7, with D uncertain. Germline V CDR1 and CDR2: MDHEN, SYDVKM. V lost 6 bases and J lost 6, with 12 bases in between. The length of the CDR3 is 12 residues. CDR3 residues: CASSPRSLEQYV. DNA of the CDR3: TGTGCCAGCAGCCCTCGGTCCCTCGAGCAGTACGTC.

The chain has TRBV24-1 and TRBJ2-2, with 7 bases that match TRBD1. The germline V gene has CDR1 KGHDR and CDR2 SFDVKD. The CDR3 runs 15 residues. V shed 7 bases and J 1 base; nucleotides not matched to a gene: 5. The CDR3 loop is CATRAGTENTGELFF. As DNA, the CDR3 is TGTGCCACCAGGGCCGGGACAGAGAACACCGGGGAGCTGTTTTTT.

In its sample, this clonotype was seen a few times. The chain combines TRBV7-9 with TRBJ2-2; 7 bases are a match to TRBD2. The CDR3 runs to 15 residues. With 4 bases clipped from V and 0 bases from J, the junction kept 2 bases outside the gene matches. Germline loops: CDR1 SEHNR, CDR2 FQNEAQ (reference sequence). In nucleotides, the CDR3 is TGTGCCAGCAGCTGGGGGGGACCGAACACCGGGGAGCTGTTTTTT. Encoded protein: CASSWGGPNTGELFF. Drawing the rest from reference TRBV7-9 and TRBJ2-2, the complete variable domain is DTGVSQNPRHKITKRGQNVTFRCDPISEHNRLYWYRQTLGQGPEFLTYFQNEAQLEKSRLLSDRFSAERPKGSFSTLEIQRTEQGDSAMYLCASSWGGPNTGELFFGEGSRLTVL.

A few counts support this clonotype. The V gene is TRBV3-1, the J gene TRBJ2-2; 10 bases are a match to TRBD2. Trimming took 3 bases from V and 4 from J; bases not matched to a gene: 8. The CDR3 totals 17 residues. Germline V gene lookup returns CDR1 LGHDT and CDR2 YNNKEL (reference sequence). The CDR3 region is CASSHLAGAPGTGELFF. In DNA form, the CDR3 reads TGTGCCAGCAGCCATCTAGCGGGGGCACCGGGCACCGGGGAGCTGTTTTTT.

Ten or more counts support this clonotype. The chain uses TRBV7-2 and TRBJ2-7, with 11 bases matching TRBD2. V was pared by 2 bases and J by 8 bases, with 17 bases of the junction left unmatched. Germline V gene data show CDR1 as SGHTA and CDR2 as FQGNSA. The CDR3 totals 18 residues. The CDR3 reads CASSLTPGLAGVPGQQYF. CDR3 bases: TGTGCCAGCAGCTTAACGCCTGGACTAGCGGGCGTCCCAGGGCAGCAGTACTTC.

The chain is built from TRBV7-9 and TRBJ2-6; D is ambiguous. The CDR3 has 16 residues. With 8 bases removed from V and 0 bases from J, the gap between germline ends came to 14 bases. Germline lookup yields CDR1 SEHNR and CDR2 FQNEAQ (reference sequence). In DNA, the CDR3 is TGTGCCAGCGGTAATCTGGGATCCTCTGGGGCCAACGTCCTGACTTTC. As protein: CASGNLGSSGANVLTF.

This clonotype occurred a few times. The chain links TRBV9 to TRBJ1-1, with unresolved D. The germline V and J ends were trimmed by 0 bases and 1 base, with 7 bases remaining between them. Germline V CDR1 and CDR2: SGDLS, YYNGEE. This CDR3 contains 14 residues. Written as DNA, the CDR3 is TGTGCCAGCAGCGTAGGGGTGAGGAACACTGAAGCTTTCTTT. It specifies CASSVGVRNTEAFF.

The J gene is TRBJ1-3, the V gene TRBV5-1, with D hard to call. CDR1 is SGHRS, CDR2 YFSETQ, per germline. V shed 1 base and J shed 0 bases, with 11 bases lying between them. The CDR3 runs to 16 residues. CDR3 sequence (DNA): TGCGCCAGCAGCTTGTTTCAGGCCAGCTCTGGAAACACCATATATTTT. Translation: CASSLFQASSGNTIYF.

This clonotype was observed a few times. The CDR3 DNA reads as TGTGCCAGCAGCTTAAGCGGGTTCCATAGCAATCAGCCCCAGCATTTT. This codes for CASSLSGFHSNQPQHF. This chain links TRBV7-9 with TRBJ1-5; D remains unclear. The germline CDR1 and CDR2 sequences are SEHNR and FQNEAQ (reference sequence). Trimming left V 2 bases short and J 0 bases short, with 11 bases between. The CDR3 length is 16 residues.

This clonotype was recorded many times. V usage is TRBV9 and J usage is TRBJ2-7; the match to TRBD2 covers 8 bases. V was clipped by 0 bases and J by 9 bases; unmatched bases: 8. CDR3 length: 14 residues. Germline V CDR1 and CDR2: SGDLS, YYNGEE. As DNA, the CDR3 is TGTGCCAGCAGCGTAGATTCTGCGGGGGGTTTGCAGTACTTC. Amino acids: CASSVDSAGGLQYF.

This clonotype was observed many times. The V gene is TRBV3-1, the J gene TRBJ2-3; 7 bases agree with TRBD1. There are 14 residues in the CDR3. Per the germline V gene, CDR1 is LGHDT and CDR2 is YNNKEL (reference sequence). J gave up 7 bases and V 1 base, and 5 bases lay outside the gene matches. As DNA, the CDR3 is TGTGCCAGCAGCCAAGGGACAGGCGAGAATACGCAGTATTTT. The encoded protein is CASSQGTGENTQYF.